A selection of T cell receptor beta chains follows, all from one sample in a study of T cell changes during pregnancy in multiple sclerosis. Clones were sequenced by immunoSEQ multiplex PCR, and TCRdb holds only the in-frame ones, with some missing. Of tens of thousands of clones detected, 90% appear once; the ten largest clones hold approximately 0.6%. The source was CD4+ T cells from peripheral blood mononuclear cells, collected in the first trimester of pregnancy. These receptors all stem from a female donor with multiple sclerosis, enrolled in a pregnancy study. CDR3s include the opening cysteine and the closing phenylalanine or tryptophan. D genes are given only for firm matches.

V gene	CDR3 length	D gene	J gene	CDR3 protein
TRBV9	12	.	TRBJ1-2	CASNRASDGYTF
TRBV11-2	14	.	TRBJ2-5	CASSLQWGRETQYF
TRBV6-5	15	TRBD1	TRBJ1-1	CASSIRRDRNTEAFF
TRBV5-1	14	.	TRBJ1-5	CASSPDSPNQPQHF
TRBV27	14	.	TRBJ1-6	CASRPDRLNSPLHF
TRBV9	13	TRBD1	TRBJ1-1	CASSSQGGAEAFF
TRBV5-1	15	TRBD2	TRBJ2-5	CASSGLAGPTETQYF
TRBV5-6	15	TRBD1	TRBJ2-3	CASSSGQGAPDTQYF
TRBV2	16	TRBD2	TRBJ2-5	CASSEPVSGVSETQYF
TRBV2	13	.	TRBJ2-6	CASSLGGANVLTF
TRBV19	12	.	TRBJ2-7	CASSRYSGEQYF
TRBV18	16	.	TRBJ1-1	CASSHRVADLNTEAFF
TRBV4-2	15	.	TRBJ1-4	CASSQDGGANEKLFF
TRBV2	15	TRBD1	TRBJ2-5	CASRQRTGAGETQYF
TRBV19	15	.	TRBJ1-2	CASSIGIHTPYGYTF
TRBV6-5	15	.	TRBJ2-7	CASSYSPAVTYEQYF
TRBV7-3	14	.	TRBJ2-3	CASSPSVSTDTQYF
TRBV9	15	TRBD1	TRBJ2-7	CASSIRAGGLDEQYF
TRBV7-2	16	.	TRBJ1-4	CASSRGGRGGNEKLFF
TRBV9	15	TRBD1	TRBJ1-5	CASSPGDRDNQPQHF
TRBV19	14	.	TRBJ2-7	CASSIAGGLGEQYF
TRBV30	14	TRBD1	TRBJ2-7	CALYRTGGKYEQYF
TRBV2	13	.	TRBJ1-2	CASSPWPNYGYTF
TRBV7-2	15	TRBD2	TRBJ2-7	CASSLIAGGPNEQYF
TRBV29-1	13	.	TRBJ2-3	CSVVERWTDTQYF
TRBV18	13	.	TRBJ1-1	CASSPREDTEAFF
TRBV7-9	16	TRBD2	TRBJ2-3	CASSLYLAGGRVVQYF
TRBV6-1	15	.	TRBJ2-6	CASSGTYSGANVLTF
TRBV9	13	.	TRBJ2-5	CASSHKSGETQYF
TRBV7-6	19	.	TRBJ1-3	CASSPENGQAVTARNTIYF
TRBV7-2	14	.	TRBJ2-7	CASSPHPGGNEQYF
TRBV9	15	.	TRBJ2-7	CASSPRDTLSYEQYF
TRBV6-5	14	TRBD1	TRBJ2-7	CASSYQTGEYEQYF
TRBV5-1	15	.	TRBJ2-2	CASSLVQANTGELFF
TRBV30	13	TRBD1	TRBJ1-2	CAWSTRGPTGYTF
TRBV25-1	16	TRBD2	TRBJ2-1	CASSEASGRAWNEQFF
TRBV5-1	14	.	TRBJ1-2	CASSLDRANYGYTF
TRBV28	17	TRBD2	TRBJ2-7	CASSLTLWRERSYEQYF
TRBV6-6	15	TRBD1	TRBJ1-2	CASITSSGGGKGYTF
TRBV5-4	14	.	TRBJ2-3	CASSLGQGRDTQYF
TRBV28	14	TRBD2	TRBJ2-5	CASSLFAGGETQYF